These 5 T cell receptor beta chains originate from one sample sequenced in a study of blood T cells in healthy people across ages. A second PCR of about 6 to 11 cycles used a sample-barcoded 5' primer and a J-beta primer mix. TCRdb reanalysed the 5' RACE reads using MiXCR and keeps one entry per CDR3 protein. The sample includes approximately 800,000 distinct CDR3 sequences, roughly 50% of them seen just once. The sample consisted of blood. These receptors all come from an elderly man in good health.

This sequence joins TRBV20-1 and TRBJ1-1; TRBD1 matches at 7 bases. The CDR3 extends over 14 amino acids. The V segment lost 3 bases and the J segment 0 bases; nucleotides outside the gene matches: 4. Germline V CDR1 and CDR2: DFQATT, SNEGSKA (reference sequence). CDR3 sequence reads: CSARDRIVNTEAFF. In DNA form, the CDR3 reads TGCAGTGCTAGGGACAGGATAGTGAACACTGAAGCTTTCTTT.

V gene TRBV20-1 combines with J gene TRBJ2-3; 13 bases are a match to TRBD2. Trimming at V came to 5 bases and at J to 6 bases, leaving 2 bases not matched to a gene. The CDR3 has 13 amino acids. The germline V gene encodes CDR1 DFQATT and CDR2 SNEGSKA (reference sequence). CDR3: CSARTSGSDTQYF. As DNA, the CDR3 is TGCAGTGCTCGGACTAGCGGGAGCGATACGCAGTATTTT.

The chain is built from TRBV20-1 and TRBJ1-1, with 9 bases fitting TRBD1. This CDR3 comprises 14 residues. V shed 3 bases and J 4 bases; nucleotides not matched to a gene: 6. Germline V gene lookup returns CDR1 DFQATT and CDR2 SNEGSKA (reference sequence). As DNA, the CDR3 is TGCAGTGCTAGGGGGGACAGGGAGGTCACTGAAGCTTTCTTT. Amino acids: CSARGDREVTEAFF.

The chain joins TRBV6-5 to TRBJ2-2; TRBD1 matches 9 bases. CDR1 MNHEY and CDR2 SVGAGI come from the germline V gene. The CDR3 totals 15 residues. Germline trimming cut 6 bases from V and 7 bases from J; bases unmatched to any gene: 9. CDR3 residues: CASSKRQGGGGELFF. The CDR3 coding sequence is TGTGCCAGCAGCAAACGACAGGGGGGTGGCGGGGAGCTGTTTTTT.

The chain carries TRBV3-1 and TRBJ2-7, with 7 nucleotides matching TRBD1. V shed 8 bases, J shed 2 bases, and the junction held 9 bases outside the gene matches. The CDR3 is 14 amino acids. Germline V lookup: CDR1 LGHDT, CDR2 YNNKEL (reference sequence). The CDR3 region has the DNA TGTGCCAGCGGGCATCCGGGACAGACCTACGAGCAGTACTTC. As protein: CASGHPGQTYEQYF.